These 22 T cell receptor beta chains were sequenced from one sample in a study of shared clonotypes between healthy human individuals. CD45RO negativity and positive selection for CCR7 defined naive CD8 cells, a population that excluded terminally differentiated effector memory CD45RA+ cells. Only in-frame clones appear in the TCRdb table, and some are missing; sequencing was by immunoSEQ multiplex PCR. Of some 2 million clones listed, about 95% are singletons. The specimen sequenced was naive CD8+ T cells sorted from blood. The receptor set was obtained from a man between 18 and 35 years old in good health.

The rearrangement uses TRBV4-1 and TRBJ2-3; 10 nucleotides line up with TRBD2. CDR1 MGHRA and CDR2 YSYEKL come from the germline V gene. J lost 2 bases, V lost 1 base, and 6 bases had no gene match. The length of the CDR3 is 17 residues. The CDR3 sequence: CASSQVASGGPTDTQYF. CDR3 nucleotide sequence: TGCGCCAGCAGCCAAGTGGCTAGCGGGGGACCCACAGATACGCAGTATTTT.

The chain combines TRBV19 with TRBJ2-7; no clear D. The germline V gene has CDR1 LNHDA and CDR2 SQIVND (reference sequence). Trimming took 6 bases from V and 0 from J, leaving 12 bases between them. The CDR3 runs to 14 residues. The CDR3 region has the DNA TGTGCCAGTAGCCACTTGGACGACTCCTACGAGCAGTACTTC. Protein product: CASSHLDDSYEQYF.

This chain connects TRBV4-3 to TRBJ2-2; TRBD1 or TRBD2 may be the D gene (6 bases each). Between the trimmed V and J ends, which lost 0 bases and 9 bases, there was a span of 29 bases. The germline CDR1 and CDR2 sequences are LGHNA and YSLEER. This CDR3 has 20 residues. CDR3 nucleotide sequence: TGCGCCAGCAGCCAAGAGGGGGACACGGACCCCCGACTAGACTTCAGGGAGCTGTTTTTT. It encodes CASSQEGDTDPRLDFRELFF.

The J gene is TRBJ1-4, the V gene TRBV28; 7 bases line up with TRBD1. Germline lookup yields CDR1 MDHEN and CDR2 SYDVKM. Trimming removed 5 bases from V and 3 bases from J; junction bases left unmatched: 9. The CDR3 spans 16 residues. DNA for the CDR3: TGTGCCAGCAGTGCCTACAGGGGTAGGGCTAATGAAAAACTGTTTTTT. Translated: CASSAYRGRANEKLFF.

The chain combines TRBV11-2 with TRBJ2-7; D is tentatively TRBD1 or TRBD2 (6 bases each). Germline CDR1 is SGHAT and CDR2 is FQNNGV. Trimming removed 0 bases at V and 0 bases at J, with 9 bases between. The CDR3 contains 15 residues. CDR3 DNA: TGTGCCAGCAGCTTAGAGGCGGGACACTCCTACGAGCAGTACTTC. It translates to CASSLEAGHSYEQYF.

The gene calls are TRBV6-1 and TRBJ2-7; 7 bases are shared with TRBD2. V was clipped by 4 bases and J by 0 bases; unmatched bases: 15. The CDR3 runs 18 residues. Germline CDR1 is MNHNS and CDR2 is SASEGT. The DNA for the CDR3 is TGTGCCAGCAGTGGCCACATCGAGGATAGCGGGCCCTCCTACGAGCAGTACTTC. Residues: CASSGHIEDSGPSYEQYF.

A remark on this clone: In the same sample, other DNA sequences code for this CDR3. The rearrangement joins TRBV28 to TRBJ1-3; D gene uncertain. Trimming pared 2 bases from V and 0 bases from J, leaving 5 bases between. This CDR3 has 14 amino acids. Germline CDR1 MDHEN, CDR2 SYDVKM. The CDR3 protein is CASSLDGSGNTIYF. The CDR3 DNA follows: TGTGCCAGCAGTTTAGACGGCTCTGGAAACACCATATATTTT. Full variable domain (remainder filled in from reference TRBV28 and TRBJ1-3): DVKVTQSSRYLVKRTGEKVFLECVQDMDHENMFWYRQDPGLGLRLIYFSYDVKMKEKGDIPEGYSVSREKKERFSLILESASTNQTSMYLCASSLDGSGNTIYFGEGSWLTVV.

The CDR3 DNA reads TGTGCCAGCAGCTGGGACAGACCCAGCACAGATACGCAGTATTTT. Encoded protein: CASSWDRPSTDTQYF. The V and J genes are TRBV7-8 and TRBJ2-3; TRBD1 matches at 7 bases. The CDR3 totals 15 residues. Germline V CDR1 and CDR2: SGHVS, FQNEAQ. V lost 4 bases to trimming and J lost 0 bases; unmatched junction nucleotides: 4.

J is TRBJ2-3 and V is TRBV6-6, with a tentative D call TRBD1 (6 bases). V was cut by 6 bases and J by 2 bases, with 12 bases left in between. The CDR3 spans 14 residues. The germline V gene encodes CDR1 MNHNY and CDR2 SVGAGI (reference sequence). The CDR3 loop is CASSQGILTDTQYF. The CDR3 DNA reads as TGTGCCAGCAGCCAGGGGATTCTCACAGATACGCAGTATTTT.

The CDR3 here is CASSYSGALIQETQYF. Here the CDR3 DNA reads TGTGCCAGCAGCTATTCCGGCGCGTTAATTCAAGAGACCCAGTACTTC. V gene TRBV7-9 combines with J gene TRBJ2-5; D is unresolved. Germline V gene lookup returns CDR1 SEHNR and CDR2 FQNEAQ (reference sequence). The CDR3 runs 16 residues. V lost 4 bases and J lost 2, with 17 bases in between. The full variable domain, with the rest looked up from reference TRBV7-9 and TRBJ2-5, is DTGVSQNPRHKITKRGQNVTFRCDPISEHNRLYWYRQTLGQGPEFLTYFQNEAQLEKSRLLSDRFSAERPKGSFSTLEIQRTEQGDSAMYLCASSYSGALIQETQYFGPGTRLLVL.

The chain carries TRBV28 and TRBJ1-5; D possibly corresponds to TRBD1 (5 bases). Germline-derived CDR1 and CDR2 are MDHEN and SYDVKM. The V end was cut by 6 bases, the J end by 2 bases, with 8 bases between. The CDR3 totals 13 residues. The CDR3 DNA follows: TGTGCCAGCAGGGGGCGTCGCAATCAGCCCCAGCATTTT. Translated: CASRGRRNQPQHF.

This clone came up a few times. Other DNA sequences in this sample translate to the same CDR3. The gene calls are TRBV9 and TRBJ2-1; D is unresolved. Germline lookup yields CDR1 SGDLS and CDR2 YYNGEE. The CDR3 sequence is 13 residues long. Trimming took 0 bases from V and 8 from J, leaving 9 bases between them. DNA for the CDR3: TGTGCCAGCAGCGTAGGAGGCGGCCATGAGCAGTTCTTC. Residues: CASSVGGGHEQFF.

Here the CDR3 DNA reads TGTGCCAGCACCTTTGAGGGGGGGAACACCGGGGAGCTGTTTTTT. It codes for CASTFEGGNTGELFF. The gene calls are TRBV5-4 and TRBJ2-2, with D possibly being TRBD1 or TRBD2 (6 bases each). V shed 6 bases and J shed 1 base, with 13 bases lying between them. Germline lookup yields CDR1 SGHNT and CDR2 YYREEE (reference sequence). The CDR3 is 15 amino acids. Full variable domain (missing parts from reference TRBV5-4 and TRBJ2-2): ETGVTQSPTHLIKTRGQQVTLRCSSQSGHNTVSWYQQALGQGPQFIFQYYREEENGRGNFPPRFSGLQFPNYSSELNVNALELDDSALYLCASTFEGGNTGELFFGEGSRLTVL.

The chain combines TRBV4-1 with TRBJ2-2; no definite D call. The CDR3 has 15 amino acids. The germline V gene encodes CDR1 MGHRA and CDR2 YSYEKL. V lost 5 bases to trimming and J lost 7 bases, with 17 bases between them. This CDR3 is CASSSRVLQDGELFF. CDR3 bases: TGCGCCAGCAGCTCCCGGGTCCTACAAGACGGGGAGCTGTTTTTT.

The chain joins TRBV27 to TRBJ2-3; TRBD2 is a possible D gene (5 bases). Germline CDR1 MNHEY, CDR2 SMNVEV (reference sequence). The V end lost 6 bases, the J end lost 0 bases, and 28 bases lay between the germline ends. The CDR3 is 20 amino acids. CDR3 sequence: CASSPEGSALGVPSTDTQYF. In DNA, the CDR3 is TGTGCCAGCAGCCCAGAGGGAAGCGCGTTAGGTGTCCCTAGCACAGATACGCAGTATTTT.

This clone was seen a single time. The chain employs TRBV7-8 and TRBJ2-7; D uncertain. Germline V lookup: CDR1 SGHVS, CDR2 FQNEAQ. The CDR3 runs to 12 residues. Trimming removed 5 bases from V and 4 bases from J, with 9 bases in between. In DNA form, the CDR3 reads TGTGCCAGCAGCGCTCAGCAATACGAGCAGTACTTC. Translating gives CASSAQQYEQYF.

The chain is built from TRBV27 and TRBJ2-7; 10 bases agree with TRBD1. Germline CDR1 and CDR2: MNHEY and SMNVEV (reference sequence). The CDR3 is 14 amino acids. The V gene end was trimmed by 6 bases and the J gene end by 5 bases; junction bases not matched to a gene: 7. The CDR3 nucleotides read TGTGCCAGCAGGCGGACAGGGGGTACCCACGAGCAGTACTTC. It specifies CASRRTGGTHEQYF.

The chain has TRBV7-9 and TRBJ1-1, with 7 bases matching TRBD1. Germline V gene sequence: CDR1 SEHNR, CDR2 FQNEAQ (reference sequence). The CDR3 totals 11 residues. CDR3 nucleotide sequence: TGTGCGGGAGGGCAGGGGGCTGAAGCTTTCTTT. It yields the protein CAGGQGAEAFF. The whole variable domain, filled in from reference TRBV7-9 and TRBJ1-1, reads DTGVSQNPRHKITKRGQNVTFRCDPISEHNRLYWYRQTLGQGPEFLTYFQNEAQLEKSRLLSDRFSAERPKGSFSTLEIQRTEQGDSAMYLCAGGQGAEAFFGQGTRLTVV.

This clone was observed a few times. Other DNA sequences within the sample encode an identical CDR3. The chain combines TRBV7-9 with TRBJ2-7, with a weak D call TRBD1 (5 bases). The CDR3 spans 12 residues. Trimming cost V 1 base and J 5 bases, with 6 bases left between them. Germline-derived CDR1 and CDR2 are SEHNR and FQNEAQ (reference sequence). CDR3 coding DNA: TGTGCCAGCAGCTTAGTCAGGGACGAGCAGTACTTC. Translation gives CASSLVRDEQYF.

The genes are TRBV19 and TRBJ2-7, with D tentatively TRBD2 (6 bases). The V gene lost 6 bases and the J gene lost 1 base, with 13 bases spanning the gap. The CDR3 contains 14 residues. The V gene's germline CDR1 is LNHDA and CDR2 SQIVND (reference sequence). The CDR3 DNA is TGTGCCAGTAGAAGGACGGGGGATTCCTACGAGCAGTACTTC. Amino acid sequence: CASRRTGDSYEQYF.

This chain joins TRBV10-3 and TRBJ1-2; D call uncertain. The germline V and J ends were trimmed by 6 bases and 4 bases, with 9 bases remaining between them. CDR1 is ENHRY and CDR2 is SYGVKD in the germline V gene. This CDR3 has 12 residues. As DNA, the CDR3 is TGTGCCATCAGGGGTTCCCCCTATGGCTACACCTTC. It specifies CAIRGSPYGYTF.

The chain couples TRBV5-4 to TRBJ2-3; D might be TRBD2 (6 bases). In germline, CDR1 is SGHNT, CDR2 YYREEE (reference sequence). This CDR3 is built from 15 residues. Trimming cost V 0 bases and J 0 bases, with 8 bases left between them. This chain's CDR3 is CASSLDLASTDTQYF. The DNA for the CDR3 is TGTGCCAGCAGCTTGGACCTAGCGAGCACAGATACGCAGTATTTT.